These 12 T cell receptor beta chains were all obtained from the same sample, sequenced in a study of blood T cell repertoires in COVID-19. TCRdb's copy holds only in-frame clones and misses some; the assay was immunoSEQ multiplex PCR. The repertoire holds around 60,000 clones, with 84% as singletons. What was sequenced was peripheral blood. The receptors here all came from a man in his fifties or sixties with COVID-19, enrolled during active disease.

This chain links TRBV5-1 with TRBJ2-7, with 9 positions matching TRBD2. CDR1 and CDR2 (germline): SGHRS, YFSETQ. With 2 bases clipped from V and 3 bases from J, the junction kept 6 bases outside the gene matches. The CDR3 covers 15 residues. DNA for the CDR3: TGCGCCAGCAGCTTTGGTAGCGGGAGCTTCTACGAGCAGTACTTC. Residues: CASSFGSGSFYEQYF.

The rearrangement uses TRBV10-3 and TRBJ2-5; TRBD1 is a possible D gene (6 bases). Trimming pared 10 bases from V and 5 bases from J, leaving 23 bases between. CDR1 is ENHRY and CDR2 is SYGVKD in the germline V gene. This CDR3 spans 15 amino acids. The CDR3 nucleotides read TGTGCCACTGCTCCAGGGGTCCCTGAGCGGGAGACCCAGTACTTC. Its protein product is CATAPGVPERETQYF.

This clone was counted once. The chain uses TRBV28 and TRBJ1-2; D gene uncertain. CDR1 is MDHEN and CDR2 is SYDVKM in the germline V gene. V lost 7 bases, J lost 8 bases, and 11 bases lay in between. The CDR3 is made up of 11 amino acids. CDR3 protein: CASKVERGYTF. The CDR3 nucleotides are TGTGCCAGCAAAGTCGAGCGGGGCTACACCTTC.

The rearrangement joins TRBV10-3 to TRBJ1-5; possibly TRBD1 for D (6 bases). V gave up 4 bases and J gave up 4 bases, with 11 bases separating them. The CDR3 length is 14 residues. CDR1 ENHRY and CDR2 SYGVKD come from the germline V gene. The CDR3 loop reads CAISGDTENQPQHF. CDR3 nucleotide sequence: TGTGCCATCAGTGGGGACACCGAAAATCAGCCCCAGCATTTT.

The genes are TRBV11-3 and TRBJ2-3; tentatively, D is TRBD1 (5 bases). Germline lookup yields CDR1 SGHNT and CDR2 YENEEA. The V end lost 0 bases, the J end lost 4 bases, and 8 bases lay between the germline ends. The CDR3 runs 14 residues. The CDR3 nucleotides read TGTGCCAGCAGCTTAGATTTAGGGGCAGATACGCAGTATTTT. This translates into CASSLDLGADTQYF.

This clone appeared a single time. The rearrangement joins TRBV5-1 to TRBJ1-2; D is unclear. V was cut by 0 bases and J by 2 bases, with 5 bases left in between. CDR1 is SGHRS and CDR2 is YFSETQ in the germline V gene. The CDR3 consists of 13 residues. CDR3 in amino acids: CASSLDENYGYTF. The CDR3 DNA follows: TGCGCCAGCAGCTTGGACGAGAACTATGGCTACACCTTC.

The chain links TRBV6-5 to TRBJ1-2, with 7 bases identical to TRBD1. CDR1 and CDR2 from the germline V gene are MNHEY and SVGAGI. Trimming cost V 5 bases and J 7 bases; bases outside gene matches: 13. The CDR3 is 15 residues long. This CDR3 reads CASSKYYGQDAGYTF. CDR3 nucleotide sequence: TGTGCCAGCAGTAAATACTACGGACAGGACGCTGGCTACACCTTC.

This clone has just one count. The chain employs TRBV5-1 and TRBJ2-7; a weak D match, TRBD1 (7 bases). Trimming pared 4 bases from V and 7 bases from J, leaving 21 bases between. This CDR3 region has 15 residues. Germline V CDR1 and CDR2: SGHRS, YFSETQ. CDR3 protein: CASSPAQGVEGEQYF. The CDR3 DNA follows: TGCGCCAGCAGCCCGGCGCAGGGGGTGGAGGGGGAGCAGTACTTC.

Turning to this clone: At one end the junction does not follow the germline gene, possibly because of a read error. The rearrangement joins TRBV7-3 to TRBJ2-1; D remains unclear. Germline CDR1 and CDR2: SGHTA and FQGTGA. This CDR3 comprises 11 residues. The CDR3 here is CASSSDNEQFF. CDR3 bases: TGTGCCAGCAGCTCCGACAATGAGCAGTTCTTC.

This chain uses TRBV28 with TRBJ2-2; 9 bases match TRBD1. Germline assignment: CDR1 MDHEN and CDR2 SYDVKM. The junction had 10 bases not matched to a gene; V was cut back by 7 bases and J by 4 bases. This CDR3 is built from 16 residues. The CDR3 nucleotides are TGTGCCAGCACCCCGGCCGGGACAGGGTCCACCGGGGAGCTGTTTTTT. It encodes CASTPAGTGSTGELFF.

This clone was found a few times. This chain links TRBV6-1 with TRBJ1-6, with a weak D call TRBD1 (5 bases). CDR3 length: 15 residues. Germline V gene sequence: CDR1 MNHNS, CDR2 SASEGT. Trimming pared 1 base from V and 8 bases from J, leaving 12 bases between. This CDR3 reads CASSEGFRDHSPLHF. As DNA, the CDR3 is TGTGCCAGCAGTGAAGGGTTCAGGGATCATTCACCCCTCCACTTT.

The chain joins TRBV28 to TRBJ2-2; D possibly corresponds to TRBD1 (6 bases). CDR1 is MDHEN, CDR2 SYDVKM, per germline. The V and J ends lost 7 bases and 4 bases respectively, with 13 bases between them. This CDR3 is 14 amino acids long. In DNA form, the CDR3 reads TGTGCCAGCAAAGGGACACCCTTCACCGGGGAGCTGTTTTTT. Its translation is CASKGTPFTGELFF.